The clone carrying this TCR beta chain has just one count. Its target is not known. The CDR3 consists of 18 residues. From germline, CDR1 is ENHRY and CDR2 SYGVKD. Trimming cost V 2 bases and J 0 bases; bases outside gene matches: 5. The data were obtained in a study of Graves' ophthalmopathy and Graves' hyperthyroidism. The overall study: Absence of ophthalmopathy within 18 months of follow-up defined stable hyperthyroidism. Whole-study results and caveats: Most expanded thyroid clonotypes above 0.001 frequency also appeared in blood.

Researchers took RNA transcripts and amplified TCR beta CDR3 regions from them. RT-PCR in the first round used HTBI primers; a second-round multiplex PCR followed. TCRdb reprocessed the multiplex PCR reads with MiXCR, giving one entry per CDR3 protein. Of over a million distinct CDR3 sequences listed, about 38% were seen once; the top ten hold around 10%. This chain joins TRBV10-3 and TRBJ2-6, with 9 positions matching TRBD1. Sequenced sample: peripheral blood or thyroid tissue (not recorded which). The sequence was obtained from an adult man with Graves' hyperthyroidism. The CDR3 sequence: CAISENDRGFSGANVLTF. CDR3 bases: TGTGCCATCAGTGAGAACGACAGGGGGTTCTCTGGGGCCAACGTCCTGACTTTC.